A selection of T cell receptor beta chains follows, all from one sample in a study of blood T cell repertoires in COVID-19. Some clones are missing from TCRdb's copy, which holds only in-frame ones; the method was immunoSEQ multiplex PCR. The table has 110,000 to 150,000 clones, about 89% seen once. Input material: peripheral blood. The receptors were gathered from a man between 60 and 75 years old with active or convalescent COVID-19. The CDR3 runs from the conserved cysteine through the conserved F or W. D genes are given only for firm matches. Clone size is shown for a subset of rows, as once, few, many or a class of expanded clone.

j_call d_call v_call clone_size cdr3_nt cdr3_aa
TRBJ2-5 - TRBV28 - TGTGCCAGCAGGCGACAGCGGGTCCGTGAGGCCCAGTACTTC CASRRQRVREAQYF
TRBJ2-1 - TRBV11-2 - TGTGCCAGCAGCTTGTATTGGCGGGCGAGCTCCTACAATGAGCAGTTCTTC CASSLYWRASSYNEQFF
TRBJ2-1 TRBD2 TRBV6-2/TRBV6-3 - TGTGCCAGCAGCCCGGGGGGGTGGCATGAGCAGTTCTTC CASSPGGWHEQFF
TRBJ1-6 - TRBV28 - TGTGCCAGCAGTTTAGGGCCCACGGGATGGAGGTATTCACCCCTCCACTTT CASSLGPTGWRYSPLHF
TRBJ1-2 TRBD1 TRBV12-3/TRBV12-4 - TGTGCCAGCACCTTACAGGGGAATTATGGCTACACCTTC CASTLQGNYGYTF
TRBJ1-4 TRBD1 TRBV28 - TGTGCCAGCAGTGCCGGGACAGGGGGCGTCCACAATGAAAAACTGTTTTTT CASSAGTGGVHNEKLFF
TRBJ1-3 - TRBV15 - TGTGCCACCAGCAGAGATAGTCAGGGATTAGGAAACACCATATATTTT CATSRDSQGLGNTIYF
TRBJ1-5 - TRBV6-2/TRBV6-3 - TGTGCCAGCAGTCAGGCACCTATGTCATATCAGCCCCAGCATTTT CASSQAPMSYQPQHF
TRBJ1-2 - TRBV18 - TGTGCCAGCTCAGAGGAGCAGGGAAGGAGAGGCTACACCTTC CASSEEQGRRGYTF
TRBJ2-3 TRBD1 TRBV24-1 - TGTGCCACAGCCGGGACAGGGGGCTCAGATACGCAGTATTTT CATAGTGGSDTQYF
TRBJ2-3 - TRBV7-3 - TGTGCCAGCAGCTTAAACGTCGGAGATACGCAGTATTTT CASSLNVGDTQYF
TRBJ1-4 - TRBV5-4 few TGTGCCAGCAGGTCGTTGAACAGGGTAACCGAAGAAAAACTGTTTTTT CASRSLNRVTEEKLFF
TRBJ2-3 - TRBV19 once TGTGCCAGTACCATGGGACTGGCGACTAGCACAGATACGCAGTATTTT CASTMGLATSTDTQYF
TRBJ2-1 TRBD1 TRBV5-6 - TGTGCCAGCAGCATGGACAGGGGTTTGGGTGAGCAGTTCTTC CASSMDRGLGEQFF
TRBJ1-4 - TRBV18 once TGTGCCAGCTCCCCAGTCTTCGGGGCAACTAATGAAAAACTGTTTTTT CASSPVFGATNEKLFF
TRBJ2-5 - TRBV19 - TGTGCCAGTAGTCACCCCCGGACAGCCATGCAAGAGACCCAGTACTTC CASSHPRTAMQETQYF
TRBJ2-7 TRBD1 TRBV5-4 few TGTGCCAGCAGCTTGACAGGGGGCAAAGACGAGCAGTACTTC CASSLTGGKDEQYF
TRBJ1-3 - TRBV18 - TGTGCCAGCTCACCCTTCCGACTGCTCTCTGGAAACACCATATATTTT CASSPFRLLSGNTIYF
TRBJ2-1 TRBD2 TRBV28 - TGTGCCAGCAGTTTACAGGCGGGAGGGGGATTCTTC CASSLQAGGGFF
TRBJ1-1 TRBD1 TRBV15 - TGTGCCACCAGCAGGGGGACAGGGGGTAACACTGAAGCTTTCTTT CATSRGTGGNTEAFF
TRBJ1-2 - TRBV18 - TGTGCCAGCTCACCCAACAGTGATGGCTACACCTTC CASSPNSDGYTF
TRBJ2-3 - TRBV4-1 - TGCGCCAGCAGCCAAGATATCCCAGATACGCAGTATTTT CASSQDIPDTQYF
TRBJ1-2 TRBD1 TRBV28 - TGTGCCAGCACCCTCCTCCCGGCAGGGGGCGACTATGGCTACACCTTC CASTLLPAGGDYGYTF
TRBJ1-2 - TRBV6-5 - TGTGCCAGCAGTTCGGGTTCGTCGAGTGGGGGCTACACCTTC CASSSGSSSGGYTF
TRBJ1-1 TRBD1 TRBV15 - TGTGCCACCAGCAGACAGACAGGGGCAAACACTGAAGCTTTCTTT CATSRQTGANTEAFF
TRBJ2-1 TRBD2 TRBV28 - TGTGCCAGCAGCGGGGGACTAGCGGGCCTAAATGAGCAGTTCTTC CASSGGLAGLNEQFF
TRBJ2-7 - TRBV6-6 - TGTGCCAGCAGTTACTTCGGTTCCTACGAGCAGTACTTC CASSYFGSYEQYF
TRBJ1-1 - TRBV7-8 - TGTGCCAGCAGCTTAGCGGAGGTGAACACTGAAGCTTTCTTT CASSLAEVNTEAFF
TRBJ1-3 - TRBV5-1 - TGCGCCAGCAGCTTTTTGGGCCCGGGATTCCCCTCTGGAAACACCATATATTTT CASSFLGPGFPSGNTIYF
TRBJ1-1 - TRBV7-2 - TGTGCCAGCAGCTTCCTGGGCGGGGCCACTGAAGCTTTCTTT CASSFLGGATEAFF
TRBJ1-6 TRBD1 TRBV7-9 - TGTGCCAGCAGCCAGGGACAGGGGGCAGAGTCACCCCTCCACTTT CASSQGQGAESPLHF
TRBJ1-3 - TRBV28 - TGTGCCAGCAGTTCAGGGCCCAGCACTGGAAACACCATATATTTT CASSSGPSTGNTIYF
TRBJ1-4 - TRBV4-2 - TGTGCCAGCAGCCAAGATCCCGGACAGAATAATGAAAAACTGTTTTTT CASSQDPGQNNEKLFF
TRBJ2-3 TRBD2 TRBV28 - TGTGCCAGCAGTACGGGGGGGGCGACAGATACGCAGTATTTT CASSTGGATDTQYF
TRBJ1-2 - TRBV19 - TGTGCCAGTAGTATCCTGGGCAGTTATGGCTACACCTTC CASSILGSYGYTF
TRBJ1-4 - TRBV6-6 - TGTGCCAGCAGTTACTCGATTCTGGCTGAAAAACTGTTTTTT CASSYSILAEKLFF
TRBJ2-2 - TRBV29-1 - TGCAGCGCCGAAGGTATAGGCGGCGCGAACACCGGGGAGCTGTTTTTT CSAEGIGGANTGELFF
TRBJ2-1 TRBD2 TRBV7-3 - TGTGCCAGCAGCTCAGCGGGAGGGTACAATGAGCAGTTCTTC CASSSAGGYNEQFF
TRBJ2-5 - TRBV4-1 - TGCGCCAGCAGCTGGACTATCCAAGAGACCCAGTACTTC CASSWTIQETQYF
TRBJ1-2 - TRBV6-2/TRBV6-3 once TGTGCCAGCAGTGATTCCAGGAACTATGGCTACACCTTC CASSDSRNYGYTF
TRBJ1-5 - TRBV19 - TGTGCCAGTAGTATATCTCGGGGGGCCAATCAGCCCCAGCATTTT CASSISRGANQPQHF
TRBJ2-3 TRBD2 TRBV7-2 - TGTGCCAGCAGCGCCGGCGGGGCCAGCGGGGGAGGTACGCAGTATTTT CASSAGGASGGGTQYF
TRBJ2-5 - TRBV12-5 - TGTGCTAGTGGTTTAACGGGGGAGACCCAGTACTTC CASGLTGETQYF
TRBJ2-2 - TRBV20-1 - TGCAGTGCACTCCGCGGTAGGGAGCTGTTTTTT CSALRGRELFF
TRBJ1-1 - TRBV29-1 once TGCAGCGTGGGCTCTAACACTGAAGCTTTCTTT CSVGSNTEAFF
TRBJ1-5 - TRBV7-2 - TGTGCCAGCAGCTTAGGGGGAGGGACTGGGCAGCCCCAGCATTTT CASSLGGGTGQPQHF
TRBJ1-6 - TRBV10-3 - TGTGCCATCAGTGAGTCGGGGCAGGAAAATTCACCCCTCCACTTT CAISESGQENSPLHF
TRBJ2-2 - TRBV11-2 - TGTGCCAGCAGCGAGGGACTCCAGAACACCGGGGAGCTGTTTTTT CASSEGLQNTGELFF
TRBJ1-3 - TRBV7-2 - TGTGCCAGCAGCTTCCCGGTGAATACTGGAAACACCATATATTTT CASSFPVNTGNTIYF
TRBJ1-4 TRBD1 TRBV6-6 - TGTGCCAGCAGTTACTCGGGCAGGGGGCAAGAAAAACTGTTTTTT CASSYSGRGQEKLFF
TRBJ2-3 TRBD1 TRBV24-1 - TGTGCCACCAGTGATACCGGGACAGGGGATGAAGATACGCAGTATTTT CATSDTGTGDEDTQYF
TRBJ2-7 TRBD2 TRBV7-6 - TGTGCCAGCAGCCAACTAGCGGGGGACTCCTACGAGCAGTACTTC CASSQLAGDSYEQYF
TRBJ2-3 TRBD2 TRBV14 - TGTGCCAGCAGCCATGCCCCTAGCGGGATCACAGATACGCAGTATTTT CASSHAPSGITDTQYF